This T cell receptor (beta chain) was recovered during a study of blood T cell repertoires in COVID-19. Assay used: immunoSEQ multiplex PCR; TCRdb lists only in-frame clones, some missing. The data show 300,000 to 400,000 clones, with under 95% seen just once and roughly 3.3% held by the top ten. This CDR3 has 15 residues. Losses at the gene ends were 3 bases for V and 10 bases for J; bases not matched to a gene: 9. The germline V gene has CDR1 MGHRA and CDR2 YSYEKL. The receptor comes from a woman between 18 and 29 years old who had recovered from COVID-19. The chain employs TRBV4-1 and TRBJ2-1; TRBD2 aligns across 10 bases. Material for sequencing was peripheral blood. The CDR3 protein is CASSHGLAVSAEQFF. Written as DNA, the CDR3 is TGCGCCAGCAGCCACGGACTAGCGGTGTCGGCGGAGCAGTTCTTC.